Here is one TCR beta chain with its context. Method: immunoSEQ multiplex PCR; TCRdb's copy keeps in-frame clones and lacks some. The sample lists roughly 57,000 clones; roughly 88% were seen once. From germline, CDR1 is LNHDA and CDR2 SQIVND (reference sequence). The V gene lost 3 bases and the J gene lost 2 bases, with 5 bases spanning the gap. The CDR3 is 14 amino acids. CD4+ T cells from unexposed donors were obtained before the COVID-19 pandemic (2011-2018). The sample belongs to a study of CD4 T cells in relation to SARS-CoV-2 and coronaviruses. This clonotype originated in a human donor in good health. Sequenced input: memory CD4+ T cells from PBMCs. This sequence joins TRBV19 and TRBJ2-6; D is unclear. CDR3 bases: TGTGCCAGTAGTATGTTGGCTGGGGCCAACGTCCTGACTTTC. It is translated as CASSMLAGANVLTF.